The clone carrying this T cell receptor beta chain was observed a single time. The J segment lost 7 bases and the V segment lost 6 bases, leaving 12 bases of the junction unmatched. CDR1 is MNHEY, CDR2 SMNVEV, per germline (reference sequence). CDR3 length: 16 amino acids. In the original analysis: Reference gene primer amplification gave estimated nucleated cell counts. Sequencing was performed with immunoSEQ multiplex PCR; in TCRdb, only in-frame clones are kept and a portion is missing. V and J calls plus clone size are reproduced from that table; the DNA served to infer D and trimming. The sample yields 290,000 or so clones, roughly 87% seen once. This record comes from a study of blood T cell repertoires in COVID-19. The wider study: Sites in the United States, Italy and Spain provided acute and convalescent COVID-19 samples. PBMCs, B-cell-depleted T cells, or T cells provided the cDNA or gDNA that made up the material.

The sequenced sample was peripheral blood. The source of this sequence is a young man with active or convalescent COVID-19. The V gene is TRBV27, the J gene TRBJ1-4, with TRBD1 matching 9 bases. In DNA, the CDR3 is TGTGCCAGCAGGGCGGGACAGGGTGTGAGGGTTGAAAAACTGTTTTTT. It yields the protein CASRAGQGVRVEKLFF.